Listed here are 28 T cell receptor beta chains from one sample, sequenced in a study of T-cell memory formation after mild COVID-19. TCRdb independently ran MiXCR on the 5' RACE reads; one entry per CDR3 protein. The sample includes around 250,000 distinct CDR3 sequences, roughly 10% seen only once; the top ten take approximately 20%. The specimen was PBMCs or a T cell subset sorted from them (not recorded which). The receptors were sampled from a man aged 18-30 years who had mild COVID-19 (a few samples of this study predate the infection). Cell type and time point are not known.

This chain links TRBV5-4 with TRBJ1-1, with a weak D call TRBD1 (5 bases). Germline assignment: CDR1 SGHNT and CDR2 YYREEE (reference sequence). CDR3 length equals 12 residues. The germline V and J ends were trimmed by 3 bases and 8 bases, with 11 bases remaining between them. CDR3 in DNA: TGTGCCAGCAGCTACGAGGCAGGGGAAGCTTTCTTT. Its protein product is CASSYEAGEAFF.

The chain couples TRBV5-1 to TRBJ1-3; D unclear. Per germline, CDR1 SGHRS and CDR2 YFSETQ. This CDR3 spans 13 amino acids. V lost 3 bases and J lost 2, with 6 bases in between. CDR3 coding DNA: TGCGCCAGCAGCTCGCTCCCTGGAAACACCATATATTTT. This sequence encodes CASSSLPGNTIYF.

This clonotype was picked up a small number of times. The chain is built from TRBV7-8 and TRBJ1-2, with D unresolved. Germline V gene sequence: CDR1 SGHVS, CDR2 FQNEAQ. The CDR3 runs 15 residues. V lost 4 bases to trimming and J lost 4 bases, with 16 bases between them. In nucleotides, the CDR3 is TGTGCCAGCAGCTCCGGACCCAAGTCCGGCTATGGCTACACCTTC. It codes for CASSSGPKSGYGYTF.

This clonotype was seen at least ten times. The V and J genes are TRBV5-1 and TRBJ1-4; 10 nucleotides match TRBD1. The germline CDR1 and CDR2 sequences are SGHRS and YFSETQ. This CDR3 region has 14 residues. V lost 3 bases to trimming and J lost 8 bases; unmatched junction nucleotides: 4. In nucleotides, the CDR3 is TGCGCCAGCAGCTCCGGGACAGGGGTGGAAAAACTGTTTTTT. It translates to CASSSGTGVEKLFF.

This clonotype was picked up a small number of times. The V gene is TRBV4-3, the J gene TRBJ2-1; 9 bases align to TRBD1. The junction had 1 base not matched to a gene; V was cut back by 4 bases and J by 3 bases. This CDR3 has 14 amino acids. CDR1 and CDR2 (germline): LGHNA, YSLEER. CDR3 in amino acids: CASSLGQGYNEQFF. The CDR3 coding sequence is TGCGCCAGCAGCCTGGGACAGGGCTACAATGAGCAGTTCTTC.

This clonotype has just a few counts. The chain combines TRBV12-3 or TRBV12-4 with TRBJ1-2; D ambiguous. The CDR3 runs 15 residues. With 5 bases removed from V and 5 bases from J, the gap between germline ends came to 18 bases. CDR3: CASSPIVRVGYGYTF. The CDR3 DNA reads TGTGCCAGCAGTCCAATCGTGAGGGTAGGGTATGGCTACACCTTC.

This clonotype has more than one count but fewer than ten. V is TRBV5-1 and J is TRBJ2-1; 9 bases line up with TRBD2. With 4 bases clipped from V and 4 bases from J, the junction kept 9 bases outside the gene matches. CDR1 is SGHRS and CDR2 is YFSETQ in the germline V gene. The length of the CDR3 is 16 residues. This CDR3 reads CASSPSPSGAYNEQFF. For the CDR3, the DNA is TGCGCCAGCAGCCCCTCTCCTAGCGGGGCATACAATGAGCAGTTCTTC.

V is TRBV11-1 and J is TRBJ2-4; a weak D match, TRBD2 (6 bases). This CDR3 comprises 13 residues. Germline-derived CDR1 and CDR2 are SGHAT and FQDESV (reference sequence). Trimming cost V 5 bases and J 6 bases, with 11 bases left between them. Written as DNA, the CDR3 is TGTGCCAGCAGCCCGGGACTCTCAAACATTCAGTACTTC. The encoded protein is CASSPGLSNIQYF. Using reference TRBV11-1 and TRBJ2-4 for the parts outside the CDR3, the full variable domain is EAEVAQSPRYKITEKSQAVAFWCDPISGHATLYWYRQILGQGPELLVQFQDESVVDDSQLPKDRFSAERLKGVDSTLKIQPAELGDSAMYLCASSPGLSNIQYFGAGTRLSVL.

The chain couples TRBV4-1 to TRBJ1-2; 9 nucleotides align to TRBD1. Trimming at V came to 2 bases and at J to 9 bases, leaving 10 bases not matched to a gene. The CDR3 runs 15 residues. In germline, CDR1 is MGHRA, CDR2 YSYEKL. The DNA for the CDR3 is TGCGCCAGCAGCCAACCGGGACAGGGAGTAATCAGCTACACCTTC. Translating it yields CASSQPGQGVISYTF.

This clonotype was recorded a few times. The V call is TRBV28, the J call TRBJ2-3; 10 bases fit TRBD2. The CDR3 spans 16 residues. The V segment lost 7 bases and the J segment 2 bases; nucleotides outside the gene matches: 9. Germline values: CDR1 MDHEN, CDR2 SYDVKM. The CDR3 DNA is TGTGCCAGCAATCCCTCAACTAGCGGGGTCACAGATACGCAGTATTTT. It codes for CASNPSTSGVTDTQYF.

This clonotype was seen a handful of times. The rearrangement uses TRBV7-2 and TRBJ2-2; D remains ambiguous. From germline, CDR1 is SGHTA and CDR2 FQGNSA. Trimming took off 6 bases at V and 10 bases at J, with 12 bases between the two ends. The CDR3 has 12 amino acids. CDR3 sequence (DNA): TGTGCCAGCAGTACCTACGCCGAGGAGCTGTTTTTT. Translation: CASSTYAEELFF.

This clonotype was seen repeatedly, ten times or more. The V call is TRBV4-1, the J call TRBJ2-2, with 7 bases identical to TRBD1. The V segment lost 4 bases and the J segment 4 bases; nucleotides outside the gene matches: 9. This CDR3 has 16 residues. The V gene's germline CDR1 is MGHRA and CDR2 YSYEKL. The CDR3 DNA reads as TGCGCCAGCAGCCGTCTGCGACAGGGAGCCACCGGGGAGCTGTTTTTT. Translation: CASSRLRQGATGELFF.

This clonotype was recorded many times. CDR3 sequence: CASSQGVGKTSYEQYF. In DNA form, the CDR3 reads TGCGCCAGCAGCCAAGGGGTAGGCAAGACATCCTACGAGCAGTACTTC. The rearrangement uses TRBV4-3 and TRBJ2-7; D unclear. CDR1 and CDR2 (germline): LGHNA, YSLEER. This CDR3 is 16 amino acids long. V lost 1 base and J 1 base, leaving 14 bases between the germline ends.

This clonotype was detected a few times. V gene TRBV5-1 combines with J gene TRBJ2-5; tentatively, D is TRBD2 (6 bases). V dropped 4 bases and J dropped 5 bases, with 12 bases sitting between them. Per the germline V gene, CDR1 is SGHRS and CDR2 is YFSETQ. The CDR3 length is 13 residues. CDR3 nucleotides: TGCGCCAGCAGCCCTCAGGAGGGGGAGACCCAGTACTTC. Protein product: CASSPQEGETQYF.

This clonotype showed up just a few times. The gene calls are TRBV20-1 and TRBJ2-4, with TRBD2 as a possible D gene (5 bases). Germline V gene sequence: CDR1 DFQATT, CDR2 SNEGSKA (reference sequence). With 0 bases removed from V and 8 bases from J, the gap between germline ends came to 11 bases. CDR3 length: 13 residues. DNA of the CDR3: TGCAGTGCTAGAGAGAAAGACGGGGACATTCAGTACTTC. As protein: CSAREKDGDIQYF.

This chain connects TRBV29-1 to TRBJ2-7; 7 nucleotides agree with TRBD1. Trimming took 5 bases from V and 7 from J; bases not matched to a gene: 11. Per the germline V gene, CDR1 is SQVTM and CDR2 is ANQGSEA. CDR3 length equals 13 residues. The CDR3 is CSVNREGASEQYV. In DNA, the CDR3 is TGCAGCGTTAATAGAGAGGGGGCGAGTGAGCAGTACGTC.

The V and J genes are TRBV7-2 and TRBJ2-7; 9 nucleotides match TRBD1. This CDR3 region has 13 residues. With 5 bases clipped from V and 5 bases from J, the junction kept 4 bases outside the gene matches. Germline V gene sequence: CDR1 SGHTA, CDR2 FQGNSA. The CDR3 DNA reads TGTGCCAGCAGCCAGGGACAGGGTAACGAGCAGTACTTC. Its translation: CASSQGQGNEQYF.

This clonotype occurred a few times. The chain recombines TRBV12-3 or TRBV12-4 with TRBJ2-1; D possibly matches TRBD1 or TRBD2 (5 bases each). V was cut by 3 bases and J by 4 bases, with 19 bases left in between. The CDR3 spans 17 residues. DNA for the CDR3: TGTGCCAGCAGTTTCCGAGGGGCCTCAGGGAAATACAATGAGCAGTTCTTC. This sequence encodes CASSFRGASGKYNEQFF.

The CDR3 DNA follows: TGTGCCAGCAGCGTGTCGGGACAGGCATATGGCTACACCTTC. The encoded protein is CASSVSGQAYGYTF. The chain has TRBV9 and TRBJ1-2; 8 bases fit TRBD1. The germline V gene encodes CDR1 SGDLS and CDR2 YYNGEE. CDR3 length: 14 residues. Germline trimming cut 2 bases from V and 5 bases from J; bases unmatched to any gene: 5.

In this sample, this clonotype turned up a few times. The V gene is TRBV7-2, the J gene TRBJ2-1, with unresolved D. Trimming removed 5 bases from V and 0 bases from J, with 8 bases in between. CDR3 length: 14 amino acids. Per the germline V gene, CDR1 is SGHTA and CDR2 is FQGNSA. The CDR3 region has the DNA TGTGCCAGCAGCCCGATTCCCTCCTACAATGAGCAGTTCTTC. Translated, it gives CASSPIPSYNEQFF.

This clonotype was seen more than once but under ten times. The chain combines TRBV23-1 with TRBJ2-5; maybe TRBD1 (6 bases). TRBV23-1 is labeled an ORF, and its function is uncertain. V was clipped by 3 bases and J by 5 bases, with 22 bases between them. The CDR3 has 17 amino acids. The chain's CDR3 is CASSQYPGTQWRETQYF. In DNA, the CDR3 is TGCGCCAGCAGTCAGTATCCCGGGACACAGTGGAGGGAGACCCAGTACTTC.

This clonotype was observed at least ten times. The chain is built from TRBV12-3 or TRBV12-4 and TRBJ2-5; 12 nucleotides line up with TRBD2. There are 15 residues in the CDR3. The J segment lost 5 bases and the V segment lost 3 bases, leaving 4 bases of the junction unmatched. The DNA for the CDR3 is TGTGCCAGCAGTTTCTCTAGCGGGGGGGCTGAGACCCAGTACTTC. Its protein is CASSFSSGGAETQYF.

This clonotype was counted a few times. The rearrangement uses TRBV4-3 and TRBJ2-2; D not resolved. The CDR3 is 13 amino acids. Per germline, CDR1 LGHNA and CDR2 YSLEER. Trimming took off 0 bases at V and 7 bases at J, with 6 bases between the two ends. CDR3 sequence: CASSQDLGGELFF. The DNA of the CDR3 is TGCGCCAGCAGCCAAGATTTAGGCGGGGAGCTGTTTTTT.

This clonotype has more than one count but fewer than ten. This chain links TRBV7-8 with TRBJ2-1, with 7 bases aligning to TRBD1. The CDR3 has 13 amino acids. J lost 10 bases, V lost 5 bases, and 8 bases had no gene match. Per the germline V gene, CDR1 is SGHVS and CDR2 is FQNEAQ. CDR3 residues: CASSTRLGQEQFF. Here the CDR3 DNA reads TGTGCCAGCAGCACCCGATTGGGACAGGAGCAGTTCTTC.

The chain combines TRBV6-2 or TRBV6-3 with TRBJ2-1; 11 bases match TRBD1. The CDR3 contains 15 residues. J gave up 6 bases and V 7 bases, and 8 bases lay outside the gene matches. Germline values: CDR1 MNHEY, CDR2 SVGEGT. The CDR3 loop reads CASTLTGTGGNEQFF. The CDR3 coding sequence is TGTGCCAGCACCCTAACCGGGACAGGGGGCAATGAGCAGTTCTTC.

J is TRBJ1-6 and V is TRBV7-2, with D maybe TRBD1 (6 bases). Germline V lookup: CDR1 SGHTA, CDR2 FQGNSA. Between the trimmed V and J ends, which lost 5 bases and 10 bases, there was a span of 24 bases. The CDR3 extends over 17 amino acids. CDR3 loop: CASSGTSQGAAGSPLHF. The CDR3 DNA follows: TGTGCCAGCAGCGGCACCTCACAGGGCGCAGCTGGCTCACCCCTCCACTTT. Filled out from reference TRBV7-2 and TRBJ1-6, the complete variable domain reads GAGVSQSPSNKVTEKGKDVELRCDPISGHTALYWYRQSLGQGLEFLIYFQGNSAPDKSGLPSDRFSAERTGGSVSTLTIQRTQQEDSAVYLCASSGTSQGAAGSPLHFGNGTRLTVT.

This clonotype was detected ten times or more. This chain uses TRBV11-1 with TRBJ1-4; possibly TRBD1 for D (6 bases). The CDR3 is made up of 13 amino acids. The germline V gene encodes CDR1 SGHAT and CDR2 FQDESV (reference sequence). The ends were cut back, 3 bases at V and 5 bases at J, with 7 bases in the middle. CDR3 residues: CASSLDRNEKLFF. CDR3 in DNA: TGTGCCAGCAGCTTGGACAGAAATGAAAAACTGTTTTTT.

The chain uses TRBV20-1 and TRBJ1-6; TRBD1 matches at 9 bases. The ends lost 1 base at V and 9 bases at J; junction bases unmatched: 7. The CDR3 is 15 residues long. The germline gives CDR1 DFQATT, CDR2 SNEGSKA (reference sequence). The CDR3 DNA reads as TGCAGTGCTAGAGTTCCGGGACAGGGACTTTCACCCCTCCACTTT. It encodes CSARVPGQGLSPLHF.